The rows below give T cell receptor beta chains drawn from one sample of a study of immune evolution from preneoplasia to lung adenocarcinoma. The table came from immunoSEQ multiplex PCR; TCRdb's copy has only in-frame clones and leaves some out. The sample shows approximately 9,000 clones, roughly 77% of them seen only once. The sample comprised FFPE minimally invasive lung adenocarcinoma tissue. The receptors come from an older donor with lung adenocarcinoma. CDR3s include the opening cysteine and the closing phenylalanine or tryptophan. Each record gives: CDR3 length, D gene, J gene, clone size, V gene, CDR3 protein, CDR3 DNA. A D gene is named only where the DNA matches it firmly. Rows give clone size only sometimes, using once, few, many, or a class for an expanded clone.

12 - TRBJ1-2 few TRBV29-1 CSVESANYGYTF TGCAGCGTTGAATCTGCTAACTATGGCTACACCTTC
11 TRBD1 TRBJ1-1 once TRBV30 CAWILQGWAFF TGTGCCTGGATTCTACAGGGGTGGGCTTTCTTT
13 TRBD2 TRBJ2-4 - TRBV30 CAWSAGGPNIQYF TGTGCCTGGAGCGCGGGGGGCCCAAACATTCAGTACTTC
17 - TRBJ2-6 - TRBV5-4 CASSLPTGASGANVLTF TGTGCCAGCAGCTTGCCGACAGGAGCATCTGGGGCCAACGTCCTGACTTTC
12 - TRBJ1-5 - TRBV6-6 CASGVVNQPQHF TGTGCCAGCGGGGTTGTCAATCAGCCCCAGCATTTT
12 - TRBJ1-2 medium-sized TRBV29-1 CSVAGGNYGYTF TGCAGCGTCGCCGGAGGGAATTATGGCTACACCTTC
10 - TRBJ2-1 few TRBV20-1 CSALGNEQFF TGCAGTGCTCTCGGCAATGAGCAGTTCTTC
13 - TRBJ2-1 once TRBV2 CASKDPGGNEQFF TGTGCCAGCAAGGACCCCGGAGGCAATGAGCAGTTCTTC
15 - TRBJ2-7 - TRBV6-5 CASSYSRDSPYEQYF TGTGCCAGCAGTTACTCAAGGGATAGCCCCTACGAGCAGTACTTC
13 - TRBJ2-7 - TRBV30 CAWSRTSSYEQYF TGTGCCTGGAGCCGAACTTCATCCTACGAGCAGTACTTC
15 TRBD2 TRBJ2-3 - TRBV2 CASSPSGSSTDTQYF TGTGCCAGCAGTCCTAGCGGGTCTAGCACAGATACGCAGTATTTT
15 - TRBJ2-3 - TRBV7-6 CASSPGVAFPDTQYF TGTGCCAGCAGCCCAGGGGTAGCGTTCCCAGATACGCAGTATTTT
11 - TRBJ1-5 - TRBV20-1 CSAAGDQPQHF TGCAGTGCTGCAGGTGATCAGCCCCAGCATTTT
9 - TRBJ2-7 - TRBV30 CAWLYEQYF TGTGCCTGGCTCTACGAGCAGTACTTC
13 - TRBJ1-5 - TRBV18 CASSRGLKQPQHF TGTGCCAGCTCACGGGGGTTAAAACAGCCCCAGCATTTT
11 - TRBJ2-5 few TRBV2 CASSRQETQYF TGTGCCAGCTCGCGGCAAGAGACCCAGTACTTC
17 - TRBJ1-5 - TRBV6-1 CASSDRASSGGNQPQHF TGTGCCAGCAGTGACCGGGCCTCCTCCGGCGGAAATCAGCCCCAGCATTTT
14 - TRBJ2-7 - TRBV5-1 CASSLDSTKYGQYF TGCGCCAGCAGCTTGGACAGCACCAAATACGGGCAGTACTTC
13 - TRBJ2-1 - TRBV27 CASSLSWGFEQFF TGTGCCAGCAGTTTATCGTGGGGTTTCGAGCAGTTCTTC